This T cell receptor beta chain appears in the sequencing data of a study of cytomegalovirus exposure and HLA in healthy donors. Study in general: The study placed 80% to 90% of its approximately 430 genotyped donors in the Caucasian-associated ancestry cluster. Study-wide findings and caveats: CMV serostatus stood as the only immune exposure information on hand.

The ends were cut back, 0 bases at V and 4 bases at J, with 12 bases in the middle. Germline CDR1 and CDR2: MNHEY and SVGAGI. The CDR3 has 15 residues. PCR was performed using 60 Vbeta and 13 Jbeta primers. Sequenced by immunoSEQ multiplex PCR; TCRdb stores in-frame clones only, minus some. Of 310,000 or so clones in the sample, roughly 90% were seen once. As concerns this clone: As yet, its antigen is unknown.

V usage is TRBV6-5 and J usage is TRBJ1-2; tentatively, D is TRBD1 (5 bases). The TCR comes from a young woman in good health and CMV-seronegative. Sequenced sample: PBMCs. CDR3 sequence reads: CASSYSKTVAYGYTF. CDR3 DNA: TGTGCCAGCAGTTACTCGAAGACAGTTGCCTATGGCTACACCTTC.